The 8 T cell receptor beta chains in this list originate from one sample, sequenced in a study of T-cell memory formation after mild COVID-19. A single record per CDR3 protein comes from TCRdb applying MiXCR to the 5' RACE reads. The sample lists tens of thousands of distinct CDR3 sequences, around 20% seen once, with 1.5% to 1.7% in the top ten. Specimen: PBMCs or a T cell subset sorted from them (not recorded which). These receptors were collected from an adult who had mild COVID-19 (a few samples of this study predate the infection). Cell type and time point are not known.

This clonotype was seen at least ten times. V is TRBV5-1 and J is TRBJ1-1; no clear D. The length of the CDR3 is 14 residues. Germline CDR1 SGHRS, CDR2 YFSETQ. Between the trimmed V and J ends, which lost 0 bases and 0 bases, there was a span of 6 bases. CDR3 nucleotides: TGCGCCAGCAGCTTGGATGGGATGAACACTGAAGCTTTCTTT. As protein: CASSLDGMNTEAFF.

The V gene is TRBV6-6, the J gene TRBJ2-6; TRBD1 aligns across 7 bases. CDR3 length: 18 amino acids. V lost 0 bases and J lost 1; bases outside the gene matches: 6. Germline-derived CDR1 and CDR2 are MNHNY and SVGAGI (reference sequence). The CDR3 region has the DNA TGTGCCAGCAGTTACTCGAGGGGGCCCGAATCTGGGGCCAACGTCCTGACTTTC. Translating it yields CASSYSRGPESGANVLTF.

This clonotype has ten or more counts. The rearrangement joins TRBV19 to TRBJ1-2; TRBD1 might be the D (5 bases). Germline V gene data show CDR1 as LNHDA and CDR2 as SQIVND (reference sequence). The CDR3 spans 13 residues. The ends were cut back, 6 bases at V and 6 bases at J, with 14 bases in the middle. Written as DNA, the CDR3 is TGTGCCAGTAGCTTGATCTCAGGGAATGGCTACACCTTC. Amino acids: CASSLISGNGYTF.

This clonotype was recorded many times. V is TRBV12-3 or TRBV12-4 and J is TRBJ1-2; 11 bases fit TRBD1. This CDR3 spans 15 amino acids. The J segment lost 3 bases and the V segment lost 6 bases, leaving 6 bases of the junction unmatched. CDR3: CASSPRDRGDYGYTF. For the CDR3, the DNA is TGTGCCAGCAGCCCACGGGACAGGGGGGACTATGGCTACACCTTC.

The gene calls are TRBV3-1 and TRBJ2-2, with 10 bases identical to TRBD2. There are 19 residues in the CDR3. J was trimmed by 4 bases and V by 4 bases; bases with no gene match: 15. Germline values: CDR1 LGHDT, CDR2 YNNKEL (reference sequence). CDR3 amino acids: CASSPKETSGPGGTGELFF. The CDR3 nucleotides are TGTGCCAGCAGCCCGAAAGAGACTAGCGGGCCGGGAGGCACCGGGGAGCTGTTTTTT.

This clonotype was seen a few times. This chain connects TRBV12-3 or TRBV12-4 to TRBJ1-1; a weak D match, TRBD1 (6 bases). Trimming cost V 6 bases and J 10 bases, with 15 bases left between them. The CDR3 extends over 12 amino acids. The CDR3 bases are TGTGCCAGCAGCCCCCCGGGAGGGGGAGCTTTCTTT. Translation gives CASSPPGGGAFF.

CDR3 nucleotides: TGTGCCAGCAGTTCACGGACAGAGGTGAACACTGAAGCTTTCTTT. This encodes CASSSRTEVNTEAFF. V gene TRBV6-5 combines with J gene TRBJ1-1; tentatively, D is TRBD1 (6 bases). The CDR3 runs 15 residues. Trimming took off 4 bases at V and 0 bases at J, with 12 bases between the two ends. The germline V gene encodes CDR1 MNHEY and CDR2 SVGAGI.

This clonotype ranks as medium-sized. The chain carries TRBV7-3 and TRBJ2-2; 7 bases line up with TRBD1. Germline V gene lookup returns CDR1 SGHTA and CDR2 FQGTGA. This CDR3 is built from 14 residues. V was pared by 4 bases and J by 6 bases, with 5 bases of the junction left unmatched. CDR3 nucleotides: TGTGCCAGCAGCTCCGGGACAGCCGCCGGGGAGCTGTTTTTT. Translating it yields CASSSGTAAGELFF.